This T cell receptor beta chain was captured by sequencing in a study of blood T cell repertoires in COVID-19. Study-level background: From the United States, Italy and Spain came samples of acute and convalescent COVID-19. Sources were T cells, B-cell-depleted T cells, or PBMCs; the material itself was cDNA or gDNA.

How the authors handled the data: Nucleated cell number was recorded as an estimate derived from reference gene primer amplification. Only in-frame clones appear in the TCRdb table, and some are missing; sequencing was by immunoSEQ multiplex PCR. V and J calls and clone size are copied from that table; D and trimming were computed from the DNA. The table shows 150,000 to 200,000 clones, with 80% to 90% occurring only once. Per the germline V gene, CDR1 is LNHDA and CDR2 is SQIVND (reference sequence). The J segment lost 1 base and the V segment lost 5 bases, leaving 7 bases of the junction unmatched. The CDR3 sequence is 15 residues long.

The TCR originated in a human donor with active or convalescent COVID-19. The donor label of this sample is uncertain. The chain is built from TRBV19 and TRBJ2-7, with 8 bases aligning to TRBD1. The source material was peripheral blood. The CDR3 loop is CASSFRDRTSYEQYF. In nucleotides, the CDR3 is TGTGCCAGTAGTTTCAGGGACAGGACTTCCTACGAGCAGTACTTC.